The 30 T cell receptor beta chains below come from one sample, sequenced in a study of T cells after yellow fever vaccination. MiXCR was run by TCRdb on the 5' RACE reads, yielding one entry per CDR3 protein. The table has a few hundred thousand distinct CDR3 sequences, over 4% seen once. This specimen was PBMCs, taken 5 days after the yellow fever booster vaccination. The receptors were sampled from a young man who received the YFV17D yellow fever vaccine.

The V and J genes are TRBV20-1 and TRBJ2-1; 11 bases are a match to TRBD2. Per the germline V gene, CDR1 is DFQATT and CDR2 is SNEGSKA (reference sequence). CDR3 size: 15 residues. Trimming cost V 2 bases and J 10 bases; bases outside gene matches: 10. The CDR3 spells CSARTYSGGAREQFF. Here the CDR3 DNA reads TGCAGTGCTAGAACATATAGCGGGGGGGCACGCGAGCAGTTCTTC.

J is TRBJ1-1 and V is TRBV5-5, with D possibly matching TRBD1 (6 bases). The germline CDR1 and CDR2 sequences are SGHKS and YYEKEE (reference sequence). The CDR3 is 14 residues long. V was pared by 1 base and J by 4 bases, with 11 bases between. In DNA form, the CDR3 reads TGTGCCAGCAGCTTGCTACAGGGAATCACTGAAGCTTTCTTT. Amino acids: CASSLLQGITEAFF.

This clonotype was observed a handful of times. V is TRBV6-2 or TRBV6-3 and J is TRBJ2-3; no clear D. This CDR3 has 13 amino acids. The V gene lost 6 bases and the J gene lost 2 bases, with 9 bases spanning the gap. CDR1 and CDR2 from the germline V gene are MNHEY and SVGEGT. CDR3 in DNA: TGTGCCAGCAGGCCCAACCCCACAGATACGCAGTATTTT. Translated: CASRPNPTDTQYF.

This clonotype was counted between two and nine times. The chain links TRBV5-4 to TRBJ2-7; 7 bases map to TRBD2. The CDR3 totals 13 residues. The V and J ends lost 3 bases and 3 bases, in that order; junction bases with no gene match: 3. CDR1 and CDR2 (germline): SGHNT, YYREEE (reference sequence). The CDR3 DNA is TGTGCCAGCAGCTGGCGGGAGAGCTACGAGCAGTACTTC. It specifies CASSWRESYEQYF. Full variable domain (outside the CDR3, taken from reference TRBV5-4 and TRBJ2-7): ETGVTQSPTHLIKTRGQQVTLRCSSQSGHNTVSWYQQALGQGPQFIFQYYREEENGRGNFPPRFSGLQFPNYSSELNVNALELDDSALYLCASSWRESYEQYFGPGTRLTVT.

The chain links TRBV29-1 to TRBJ2-2; 7 positions agree with TRBD1. CDR1 and CDR2 from the germline V gene are SQVTM and ANQGSEA. The CDR3 covers 13 residues. With 5 bases clipped from V and 2 bases from J, the junction kept 2 bases outside the gene matches. For the CDR3, the DNA is TGCAGCGTTTTAGGGGGCAACACCGGGGAGCTGTTTTTT. Protein: CSVLGGNTGELFF.

This clonotype was counted a few times. The rearrangement joins TRBV20-1 to TRBJ2-3, with TRBD1 identical over 8 bases. The germline CDR1 and CDR2 sequences are DFQATT and SNEGSKA (reference sequence). V trimming: 3 bases; J trimming: 6 bases; junction bases outside the gene matches: 17. CDR3 length equals 17 residues. This chain's CDR3 is CSASFQGAEAALDTQYF. In nucleotides, the CDR3 is TGCAGTGCTAGTTTTCAGGGGGCGGAGGCGGCGCTGGATACGCAGTATTTT.

At least ten counts were recorded for this clonotype. The chain links TRBV20-1 to TRBJ1-1, with D maybe TRBD1 (6 bases). The CDR3 totals 14 residues. Germline V lookup: CDR1 DFQATT, CDR2 SNEGSKA (reference sequence). Trimming shortened V by 0 bases and J by 5 bases, and 13 bases separated the two germline ends. In nucleotides, the CDR3 is TGCAGTGCTAGAGATATAAGGGGGGGGACTGAAGCTTTCTTT. This gives the protein CSARDIRGGTEAFF.

CDR3 in amino acids: CASSQDRQGALREQYF. The DNA for the CDR3 is TGTGCCAGCAGCCAAGACAGGCAGGGGGCGTTGAGAGAGCAGTACTTC. V and J are TRBV4-2 and TRBJ2-7; TRBD1 agrees at 8 bases. The CDR3 contains 16 residues. The V segment lost 0 bases and the J segment 7 bases; nucleotides outside the gene matches: 11. Germline V gene lookup returns CDR1 LGHNA and CDR2 YNFKEQ.

This chain joins TRBV19 and TRBJ2-3; 8 bases match TRBD2. V was pared by 8 bases and J by 6 bases, with 7 bases of the junction left unmatched. Germline-derived CDR1 and CDR2 are LNHDA and SQIVND (reference sequence). There are 13 residues in the CDR3. In DNA form, the CDR3 reads TGTGCCAGTGGAATTAGCGGGGCCGATACGCAGTATTTT. Residues: CASGISGADTQYF.

This clonotype was counted a few times. The chain couples TRBV4-3 to TRBJ2-2; D may be TRBD1 or TRBD2 (6 bases each). Per germline, CDR1 LGHNA and CDR2 YSLEER. Trimming left V 4 bases short and J 5 bases short, with 14 bases between. This CDR3 region has 15 residues. CDR3 DNA: TGCGCCAGCAGCCCGGGGGTCAGGGGAACCGGGGAGCTGTTTTTT. This codes for CASSPGVRGTGELFF.

The CDR3 DNA reads TGCGCCAGCAGCCCGAGGGTCAGCCCAGATACGCAGTATTTT. Protein: CASSPRVSPDTQYF. The V gene is TRBV5-1, the J gene TRBJ2-3, with D possibly TRBD2 on 5 matching bases. The CDR3 covers 14 residues. V lost 4 bases to trimming and J lost 4 bases, with 13 bases between them. From germline, CDR1 is SGHRS and CDR2 YFSETQ.

The CDR3 nucleotides are TGTGCCAGCAGTTACTCGAGTTTCGCACAGGATGGAAACACCATATATTTT. This sequence encodes CASSYSSFAQDGNTIYF. The V call is TRBV6-2 or TRBV6-3, the J call TRBJ1-3; tentatively, D is TRBD1 (5 bases). Germline lookup yields CDR1 MNHEY and CDR2 SVGEGT. The CDR3 runs 17 residues. V lost 0 bases to trimming and J lost 3 bases, with 15 bases between them.

This clonotype was seen ten or more times. The chain links TRBV5-1 to TRBJ2-7; perhaps TRBD2 as D (5 bases). The V gene lost 4 bases and the J gene lost 4 bases, with 18 bases spanning the gap. This CDR3 is 15 amino acids long. Per germline, CDR1 SGHRS and CDR2 YFSETQ. CDR3 residues: CASSRSDLGDYEQYF. The CDR3 DNA is TGCGCCAGCAGCCGATCGGACCTGGGAGATTACGAGCAGTACTTC.

The chain joins TRBV20-1 to TRBJ1-2; no clear D gene. CDR1 DFQATT and CDR2 SNEGSKA come from the germline V gene (reference sequence). Trimming shortened V by 0 bases and J by 8 bases, and 1 base separated the two germline ends. This CDR3 has 9 amino acids. The CDR3 spells CSAREGYTF. In DNA form, the CDR3 reads TGCAGTGCTAGAGAAGGCTACACCTTC.

This clonotype was counted ten times or more. The J gene is TRBJ1-1, the V gene TRBV6-5; possible D gene TRBD1, 6 bases. Germline-derived CDR1 and CDR2 are MNHEY and SVGAGI. Trimming shortened V by 5 bases and J by 6 bases, and 19 bases separated the two germline ends. The CDR3 consists of 15 residues. The chain's CDR3 is CASSLSTGLLAEAFF. The CDR3 DNA is TGTGCCAGCAGTCTATCTACAGGGTTGTTGGCTGAAGCTTTCTTT.

This clonotype was counted a few times. The rearrangement joins TRBV9 to TRBJ2-1; 7 bases are shared with TRBD2. After removal of 0 bases from V and 6 bases from J, the junction contained 6 bases not matched to a gene. This CDR3 region has 15 residues. The germline V gene encodes CDR1 SGDLS and CDR2 YYNGEE. The CDR3 sequence: CASSVVGGGGNEQFF. CDR3 in DNA: TGTGCCAGCAGCGTAGTAGGTGGGGGGGGCAATGAGCAGTTCTTC.

In this sample, this clonotype turned up a few times. The gene calls are TRBV7-8 and TRBJ1-5; maybe TRBD1 (6 bases). Germline assignment: CDR1 SGHVS and CDR2 FQNEAQ. V was clipped by 3 bases and J by 4 bases, with 10 bases between them. The CDR3 consists of 14 residues. For the CDR3, the DNA is TGTGCCAGCAGCTTCCGACAGGAGAATCAGCCCCAGCATTTT. It translates to CASSFRQENQPQHF. Filled out from reference TRBV7-8 and TRBJ1-5, the complete variable domain reads GAGVSQSPRYKVAKRGQDVALRCDPISGHVSLFWYQQALGQGPEFLTYFQNEAQLDKSGLPSDRFFAERPEGSVSTLKIQRTQQEDSAVYLCASSFRQENQPQHFGDGTRLSIL.

This clonotype was observed a few times. The chain couples TRBV4-3 to TRBJ1-2, with TRBD1 matching 7 bases. The germline CDR1 and CDR2 sequences are LGHNA and YSLEER. The junction had 7 bases not matched to a gene; V was cut back by 3 bases and J by 3 bases. The CDR3 consists of 15 residues. DNA for the CDR3: TGCGCCAGCAGCCATTGGGACAGCCCTCACTATGGCTACACCTTC. Its translation: CASSHWDSPHYGYTF.

Many counts were recorded for this clonotype. This chain links TRBV15 with TRBJ1-6; D is unresolved. CDR1 is LNHNV and CDR2 is YYDKDF in the germline V gene (reference sequence). The CDR3 loop spans 15 amino acids. The germline V and J ends were trimmed by 0 bases and 14 bases, with 17 bases remaining between them. As DNA, the CDR3 is TGTGCCACCAGCAGAGATCGTGTCAAGGGAATCGCCCTCCACTTT. Translation gives CATSRDRVKGIALHF.

This clonotype was picked up a small number of times. The DNA of the CDR3 is TGTGCCAGCAGCCCAGGTCCGGATGAGCAGTTCTTC. Translating gives CASSPGPDEQFF. The chain links TRBV7-9 to TRBJ2-1; D is ambiguous. The germline gives CDR1 SEHNR, CDR2 FQNEAQ (reference sequence). Trimming took 5 bases from V and 8 from J, leaving 10 bases between them. CDR3 length: 12 amino acids.

This clonotype has a count of ten or more. The chain is built from TRBV7-2 and TRBJ2-3; D might be TRBD1 or TRBD2, each matching 5 bases. Trimming left V 5 bases short and J 0 bases short, with 9 bases between. Germline lookup yields CDR1 SGHTA and CDR2 FQGNSA. The CDR3 length is 14 residues. The CDR3: CASSPGPSTDTQYF. The CDR3 DNA is TGTGCCAGCAGCCCGGGGCCCAGCACAGATACGCAGTATTTT.

This chain uses TRBV6-5 with TRBJ1-2, with D tentatively TRBD1 (6 bases). CDR3 length: 15 amino acids. Germline CDR1 reads MNHEY; CDR2 reads SVGAGI. Trimming removed 4 bases from V and 1 base from J, with 13 bases in between. The CDR3 sequence: CASSLGGLGNYGYTF. As DNA, the CDR3 is TGTGCCAGCAGTTTGGGGGGCTTGGGTAACTATGGCTACACCTTC.

CDR3 nucleotide sequence: TGTGCCAGCAGCGTAGACACAGGGGTAGAGACCCAGTACTTC. Translated: CASSVDTGVETQYF. The V and J genes are TRBV9 and TRBJ2-5; 7 nucleotides agree with TRBD1. The CDR3 sequence is 14 residues long. Germline CDR1 reads SGDLS; CDR2 reads YYNGEE. The V segment lost 0 bases and the J segment 4 bases; nucleotides outside the gene matches: 3.

This clonotype was counted only a few times. The gene calls are TRBV14 and TRBJ1-1; D unclear. In germline, CDR1 is SGHDN, CDR2 FVKESK. This CDR3 is built from 13 residues. Trimming pared 2 bases from V and 8 bases from J, leaving 12 bases between. CDR3 bases: TGTGCCAGCAGCCAATATGTAAACAGCGAAGCTTTCTTT. This encodes CASSQYVNSEAFF.

This clonotype was recorded many times. This chain links TRBV5-1 with TRBJ2-5; TRBD1 agrees at 8 bases. V trimming: 5 bases; J trimming: 10 bases; junction bases outside the gene matches: 10. CDR3 length: 13 amino acids. Germline V lookup: CDR1 SGHRS, CDR2 YFSETQ. The CDR3 spells CASRDRVQEDQYF. CDR3 nucleotide sequence: TGCGCCAGCAGGGACAGGGTACAAGAGGACCAGTACTTC.

The chain recombines TRBV7-3 with TRBJ1-2; possible D gene TRBD1, 5 bases. Germline CDR1 is SGHTA and CDR2 is FQGTGA. Trimming stripped 5 bases from V and 8 bases from J, with 15 bases between. CDR3 length equals 13 residues. CDR3 loop: CASSVGTLEGYTF. As DNA, the CDR3 is TGTGCCAGCAGCGTGGGGACTCTTGAAGGCTACACCTTC.

This clonotype was seen at least ten times. The chain joins TRBV20-1 to TRBJ1-1; D is uncertain. CDR1 and CDR2 (germline): DFQATT, SNEGSKA (reference sequence). V lost 0 bases and J lost 2, with 13 bases in between. This CDR3 has 15 amino acids. The CDR3 DNA reads as TGCAGTGCTAGAGATCTGGTAGTCCCTAACACTGAAGCTTTCTTT. The encoded protein is CSARDLVVPNTEAFF.

The J gene is TRBJ2-1, the V gene TRBV9; a weak D match, TRBD1 (5 bases). Per germline, CDR1 SGDLS and CDR2 YYNGEE. The V gene lost 4 bases and the J gene lost 9 bases, with 20 bases spanning the gap. This CDR3 is built from 15 residues. CDR3 DNA sequence: TGTGCCAGCAGCCCCCGTCAGGGTGAAAGGCGTGAGCAGTTCTTC. The encoded protein is CASSPRQGERREQFF.

This clonotype was counted at least ten times. The rearrangement joins TRBV6-5 to TRBJ2-1, with TRBD1 identical over 7 bases. Germline CDR1 and CDR2: MNHEY and SVGAGI. The CDR3 contains 13 residues. The trim removed 6 bases at V and 14 bases at J, leaving 13 bases unmatched. CDR3 loop: CASSSRGQVTEFF. The CDR3 DNA is TGTGCCAGCAGCTCCCGCGGACAGGTGACGGAGTTCTTC.

This rearrangement joins TRBV6-2 or TRBV6-3 to TRBJ2-7; D uncertain. Germline loops: CDR1 MNHEY, CDR2 SVGEGT. Between the trimmed V and J ends, which lost 0 bases and 10 bases, there was a span of 13 bases. The CDR3 is made up of 13 amino acids. The CDR3 spells CASSYSKGPDQYV. In DNA, the CDR3 is TGTGCCAGCAGTTACTCTAAGGGCCCGGACCAGTACGTC.